This TCR beta chain appears in the sequencing data of a study of neurological immune-mediated disorders. As for the cDNA, it was generated by 5'RACE with 10-nucleotide random UMIs. TCRdb reanalysed the 5' RACE reads using MiXCR and keeps one entry per CDR3 protein. The data contain approximately 85,000 distinct CDR3 sequences, about 4.3% of them singletons. Documented time point: longitudinal time-point 3. Germline CDR1 SQVTM, CDR2 ANQGSEA. This CDR3 has 10 amino acids. V was pared by 4 bases and J by 8 bases, with 5 bases between. This clonotype was observed at least ten times. The TCR originated in a woman aged 55-69 years with multiple sclerosis. Sequencing was done on a sample of PBMCs. J is TRBJ1-4 and V is TRBV29-1; D unclear. The CDR3 loop is CSVGAEKLFF. CDR3 in DNA: TGCAGCGTTGGTGCGGAAAAACTGTTTTTT.